These T cell receptor beta chains were read from a single sample in a study of early T cells in non-severe SARS-CoV-2 infection. TCRdb re-analysed the 5' RACE reads in MiXCR, keeping a single row per CDR3 protein. The sample has 48,000 or so distinct CDR3 sequences, about 13% seen once; the top ten hold 10%. The sequenced material came from whole blood. These receptors came from an adult who was a healthcare worker with PCR-confirmed SARS-CoV-2 infection or an uninfected control (not recorded which). Both conserved end residues are part of each CDR3. The D gene is left open where the match is weak. Clone sizes are given selectively: once, few, many, or a class where the clone is expanded.

J,size,V,D,CDR3
TRBJ1-1,many,TRBV20-1,-,CSARTVNTEAFF
TRBJ2-7,many,TRBV3-1,-,CASSLSRGYEQYF
TRBJ2-7,-,TRBV5-6,-,CASSLDRSYEQYF
TRBJ1-1,many,TRBV18,-,CASSPLPPQRGNTEAFF
TRBJ2-1,-,TRBV5-1,TRBD1,CASSLTGLNEQFF
TRBJ2-1,many,TRBV11-2,-,CASSGGASSEQFF
TRBJ2-1,many,TRBV10-3,TRBD1,CAIGDRGLQNEQFF
TRBJ2-5,medium-sized,TRBV7-2,-,CASSSPPGETQYF
TRBJ1-1,-,TRBV29-1,-,CSGTLDTEAFF
TRBJ1-5,-,TRBV18,-,CASSPAGNQPQHF
TRBJ1-4,many,TRBV9,-,CASSRDGREKLFF
TRBJ1-6,-,TRBV7-2,TRBD1,CASSLRTGKSLHF
TRBJ1-2,many,TRBV3-1,-,CASSQDRRNYGYTF
TRBJ2-7,-,TRBV5-6,-,CASSAAGIAVSYEQYF
TRBJ2-1,-,TRBV12-5,TRBD1,CASGLVQTGGSYNEQFF
TRBJ1-2,many,TRBV6-1,TRBD1,CASSETDRGRDYGYTF
TRBJ2-1,many,TRBV5-1,TRBD2,CASSGGTSVGNEQFF
TRBJ1-2,few,TRBV29-1,-,CSVCLPLEDYGYTF
TRBJ1-5,many,TRBV6-1,-,CASRGGRGGRNQPQHF
TRBJ2-2,medium-sized,TRBV20-1,TRBD1,CSARDHRGTGELFF
TRBJ1-5,many,TRBV20-1,-,CSAPGQFNQPQHF
TRBJ2-2,-,TRBV2,-,CASRGTANTGELFF
TRBJ2-1,few,TRBV24-1,TRBD2,CATSDPGLSYNEQFF
TRBJ2-2,-,TRBV11-2,TRBD1,CASSSSRQGGTGELFF
TRBJ1-4,few,TRBV7-8,TRBD1,CASSLMNTYRGGGKLFF
TRBJ2-1,many,TRBV2,TRBD2,CASSLAGVVQFF
TRBJ1-2,-,TRBV29-1,-,CSVGSRWINYGYTF
TRBJ2-3,many,TRBV7-9,TRBD1,CASSLGQGTDTQYF
TRBJ2-7,few,TRBV9,-,CASSVASAGNEQYF
TRBJ2-5,many,TRBV20-1,-,CSASFGETQYF
TRBJ1-2,many,TRBV19,-,CASRDLPWDGYTF
TRBJ1-4,-,TRBV11-2,TRBD1,CASSLGQGNEKLFF
TRBJ1-3,many,TRBV28,TRBD1,CASSPQGGAGNTIYF
TRBJ1-2,-,TRBV7-9,-,CASSPMIDYGYTF
TRBJ1-4,many,TRBV5-1,-,CASRAQGLTNEKLFF
TRBJ2-7,few,TRBV3-1,TRBD2,CASSQSAGGGEQYF
TRBJ2-6,-,TRBV6-5,-,CASRSRSGANVLTF
TRBJ2-2,-,TRBV29-1,-,CNFTGELFF
TRBJ2-2,many,TRBV29-1,-,CSVDRSGELFF
TRBJ2-1,few,TRBV6-1,-,CASSELDSFNEQFF
TRBJ1-2,many,TRBV6-5,-,CASSYKWGSYGYTF